In this sample, the clone carrying this TCR beta chain turned up many times. Its antigen is currently unknown. Amplification targeted TCR beta CDR3 regions from RNA transcripts. The primer set for the first-round RT-PCR of the TCR CDR3 was HTBI. Each CDR3 protein is one row after TCRdb ran MiXCR on the multiplex PCR reads. There are roughly 510,000 distinct CDR3 sequences in the sample; roughly 45% occur only once, and about two fifths lies in the top ten. This record comes from a study of T cells in Graves' hyperthyroidism and ophthalmopathy. The germline V gene has CDR1 DFQATT and CDR2 SNEGSKA (reference sequence). Trimming removed 0 bases at V and 2 bases at J, with 14 bases between. This CDR3 has 15 residues. Notes on the study in general: Most clonotypes that expanded in the thyroid above 0.001 also showed up in blood. A 13 V-J signature model discriminated ophthalmopathy versus stable hyperthyroidism. The model identified upcoming ophthalmopathy a median approximately 6.4 months ahead of onset.

Patients having uncontrolled infection, another autoimmune disease, pregnancy or lactation were not included. Sequencing was performed on peripheral blood or thyroid tissue (not recorded which). The chain has TRBV20-1 and TRBJ2-7; no clear D gene. The receptor was isolated from an adult woman with Graves' disease, either hyperthyroidism or ophthalmopathy (not recorded which). The CDR3 sequence is CSARDRRRPTYEQYF. CDR3 bases: TGCAGTGCTAGAGATAGGCGGAGACCCACCTACGAGCAGTACTTC.